Below are 20 T cell receptor beta chains sequenced from a single sample in a study of blood T cell repertoires in COVID-19. Repertoires were generated with immunoSEQ multiplex PCR, while TCRdb's copy carries only in-frame clones and drops some. The profile shows some 260,000 clones, about 86% of them singletons. The sample consisted of peripheral blood. All receptors come from a man of 80 years or more with acute or convalescent COVID-19.

The V gene is TRBV27, the J gene TRBJ2-1; 7 nucleotides agree with TRBD1. V dropped 1 base and J dropped 7; count of bases not matched to a gene: 10. The CDR3 spans 16 residues. Germline assignment: CDR1 MNHEY and CDR2 SMNVEV (reference sequence). This chain's CDR3 is CASSLLGAGGDNEQFF. CDR3 DNA: TGTGCCAGCAGTTTATTAGGGGCAGGGGGTGATAATGAGCAGTTCTTC.

The J gene is TRBJ1-6, the V gene TRBV19, with 10 positions matching TRBD1. Trimming removed 5 bases from V and 10 bases from J; junction bases left unmatched: 8. This CDR3 has 15 amino acids. Germline-derived CDR1 and CDR2 are LNHDA and SQIVND (reference sequence). As DNA, the CDR3 is TGTGCCAGTAGTGCCCCGGGACAGGGGAGGTCACCCCTCCACTTT. Translating gives CASSAPGQGRSPLHF.

In its sample, this clone was seen once. The chain's CDR3 is CAHSWGGQGPYEQYF. The CDR3 bases are TGTGCCCACAGTTGGGGGGGCCAGGGGCCCTACGAGCAGTACTTC. J is TRBJ2-7 and V is TRBV6-6, with D possibly being TRBD2 (7 bases). The CDR3 totals 15 residues. V was trimmed by 11 bases and J by 2 bases, leaving 22 bases between them. Germline loops: CDR1 MNHNY, CDR2 SVGAGI (reference sequence).

The rearrangement joins TRBV10-3 to TRBJ2-5; TRBD2 agrees at 9 bases. V gave up 5 bases and J gave up 10 bases; unmatched junction bases: 14. The germline gives CDR1 ENHRY, CDR2 SYGVKD. The CDR3 has 15 residues. In DNA, the CDR3 is TGTGCCATCAGTTTAGCGGGGGCCCCCGCGGGAGGCCAGTACTTC. It is translated as CAISLAGAPAGGQYF.

J is TRBJ1-6 and V is TRBV6-5; D gene ambiguous. V was pared by 2 bases and J by 7 bases, with 12 bases between. This CDR3 has 15 residues. The germline CDR1 and CDR2 sequences are MNHEY and SVGAGI. CDR3 protein: CASSYGRGVNSPLHF. In DNA, the CDR3 is TGTGCCAGCAGTTACGGACGGGGAGTCAATTCACCCCTCCACTTT.

The gene calls are TRBV7-9 and TRBJ2-1, with 10 bases matching TRBD2. Germline values: CDR1 SEHNR, CDR2 FQNEAQ (reference sequence). This CDR3 has 18 residues. With 2 bases clipped from V and 7 bases from J, the junction kept 14 bases outside the gene matches. CDR3 sequence: CASSLTSLSGRGQNEQFF. CDR3 DNA sequence: TGTGCCAGCAGCTTAACTTCCCTCAGCGGGAGGGGTCAGAATGAGCAGTTCTTC.

This clone appeared a few times. This sequence joins TRBV6-1 and TRBJ2-7, with TRBD1 matching over 12 bases. Germline-derived CDR1 and CDR2 are MNHNS and SASEGT. This CDR3 is built from 16 residues. V shed 3 bases and J 6 bases; nucleotides not matched to a gene: 9. The CDR3 DNA is TGTGCCAGCAGTGAGCCGGGACAGGGGGCAGGGAGCGAGCAGTACTTC. Protein product: CASSEPGQGAGSEQYF.

The gene calls are TRBV2 and TRBJ1-2; 9 nucleotides line up with TRBD1. V was pared by 10 bases and J by 7 bases, with 10 bases of the junction left unmatched. The CDR3 runs to 13 residues. Germline V gene data show CDR1 as SNHLY and CDR2 as FYNNEI. The CDR3 spells CATSGETGGGYTF. In DNA form, the CDR3 reads TGTGCCACCTCAGGAGAGACAGGGGGTGGCTACACCTTC.

The rearrangement uses TRBV2 and TRBJ2-1; 10 nucleotides agree with TRBD2. CDR3 length: 16 residues. V lost 10 bases and J lost 8; bases outside the gene matches: 17. CDR1 is SNHLY and CDR2 is FYNNEI in the germline V gene. CDR3 nucleotide sequence: TGTGCCACCCTCTCCCCGTGGCTAGCGGGAGTATATGAGCAGTTCTTC. Its translation: CATLSPWLAGVYEQFF.

The chain uses TRBV7-3 and TRBJ2-1, with D possibly TRBD2 on 7 matching bases. The germline V gene encodes CDR1 SGHTA and CDR2 FQGTGA. The ends were cut back, 1 base at V and 2 bases at J, with 9 bases in the middle. There are 15 residues in the CDR3. CDR3 protein: CASSLIGGAYNEQFF. DNA for the CDR3: TGTGCCAGCAGCTTAATAGGGGGGGCCTACAATGAGCAGTTCTTC. The full variable domain, in which reference TRBV7-3 and TRBJ2-1 provide the parts outside the CDR3, is GAGVSQTPSNKVTEKGKYVELRCDPISGHTALYWYRQSLGQGPEFLIYFQGTGAADDSGLPNDRFFAVRPEGSVSTLKIQRTERGDSAVYLCASSLIGGAYNEQFFGPGTRLTVL.

As concerns this clone: This same CDR3 is encoded by further DNA sequences in the sample. The V gene is TRBV3-1 (or the pseudogene TRBV3-2), the J gene TRBJ2-7; 7 nucleotides agree with TRBD2. This CDR3 comprises 12 residues. From germline, CDR1 is LGHDT and CDR2 YNNKEL (reference sequence). Unmatched junction bases numbered 1, after V lost 4 bases and J lost 4 bases. CDR3 region: CASSRGGYEQYF. As DNA, the CDR3 is TGTGCCAGCAGCCGGGGGGGATACGAGCAGTACTTC.

The chain is built from TRBV24-1 and TRBJ2-7, with 7 bases fitting TRBD1. Germline CDR1 reads KGHDR; CDR2 reads SFDVKD. Losses at the gene ends were 7 bases for V and 2 bases for J; bases not matched to a gene: 4. The CDR3 covers 13 residues. This CDR3 reads CATSGDRTYEQYF. DNA of the CDR3: TGTGCCACCAGCGGGGACAGAACCTACGAGCAGTACTTC.

This clone was recorded once. The J gene is TRBJ1-2, the V gene TRBV28, with 9 bases fitting TRBD1. CDR1 and CDR2 (germline): MDHEN, SYDVKM. The CDR3 has 15 amino acids. V dropped 6 bases and J dropped 4; count of bases not matched to a gene: 9. CDR3 amino acids: CASSRKQGAGYGYTF. CDR3 DNA: TGTGCCAGCAGCCGTAAACAGGGGGCGGGCTATGGCTACACCTTC.

The chain employs TRBV3-1 (or the pseudogene TRBV3-2) and TRBJ2-3; the match to TRBD2 covers 10 bases. The CDR3 covers 18 residues. Germline CDR1 and CDR2: LGHDT and YNNKEL (reference sequence). V was clipped by 0 bases and J by 2 bases; unmatched bases: 8. CDR3 nucleotide sequence: TGTGCCAGCAGCCAAGAGGGACTAGCGACTTTTTTCACAGATACGCAGTATTTT. As protein: CASSQEGLATFFTDTQYF.

The CDR3 nucleotides are TGCGCCAGCAGCCTGGGGGGGTCGGTCCGCTACGAGCAGTACTTC. This translates into CASSLGGSVRYEQYF. The chain uses TRBV10-2 and TRBJ2-7; 7 bases are shared with TRBD2. V lost 6 bases and J lost 3; bases outside the gene matches: 11. The CDR3 has 15 residues. Germline V gene sequence: CDR1 WSHSY, CDR2 SAAADI.

This clone was seen a handful of times. The chain's CDR3 is CASRPTSGGAKNIQYF. The DNA of the CDR3 is TGTGCCAGCAGACCTACTAGCGGGGGGGCCAAAAACATTCAGTACTTC. The chain recombines TRBV2 with TRBJ2-4; 12 nucleotides line up with TRBD2. The CDR3 has 16 residues. Germline assignment: CDR1 SNHLY and CDR2 FYNNEI. Trimming removed 6 bases from V and 1 base from J; junction bases left unmatched: 4.

This chain uses TRBV5-1 with TRBJ2-2; maybe TRBD2 (6 bases). The CDR3 consists of 14 residues. Germline CDR1 is SGHRS and CDR2 is YFSETQ. V was cut by 0 bases and J by 5 bases, with 8 bases left in between. CDR3 loop: CASSLVGGTGELFF. The DNA of the CDR3 is TGCGCCAGCAGCTTGGTCGGGGGAACCGGGGAGCTGTTTTTT.

This chain uses TRBV28 with TRBJ1-1; possibly TRBD1 for D (5 bases). The germline CDR1 and CDR2 sequences are MDHEN and SYDVKM. Trimming cost V 4 bases and J 4 bases, with 16 bases left between them. The CDR3 is 15 residues long. CDR3 in amino acids: CASSSNGHSGTEAFF. As DNA, the CDR3 is TGTGCCAGCAGTTCGAACGGACACTCGGGCACTGAAGCTTTCTTT.

The V gene is TRBV21-1, the J gene TRBJ2-5; TRBD2 is taken as the D call from the table, unchecked against the DNA. TRBV21-1 is termed a pseudogene. This CDR3 is built from 11 residues. CDR3 loop: CASSPRGTQYF. CDR3 sequence (DNA): TGTGCCAGCAGCCCCCGGGGGACCCAGTACTTC.

This clone appeared once. The V gene is TRBV20-1, the J gene TRBJ1-5; D remains unclear. Germline values: CDR1 DFQATT, CDR2 SNEGSKA (reference sequence). Trimming left V 3 bases short and J 2 bases short, with 11 bases between. CDR3 length equals 14 residues. Here the CDR3 DNA reads TGCAGTGCTAGTCGGGGTCTCCGCAATCAGCCCCAGCATTTT. Translation: CSASRGLRNQPQHF.